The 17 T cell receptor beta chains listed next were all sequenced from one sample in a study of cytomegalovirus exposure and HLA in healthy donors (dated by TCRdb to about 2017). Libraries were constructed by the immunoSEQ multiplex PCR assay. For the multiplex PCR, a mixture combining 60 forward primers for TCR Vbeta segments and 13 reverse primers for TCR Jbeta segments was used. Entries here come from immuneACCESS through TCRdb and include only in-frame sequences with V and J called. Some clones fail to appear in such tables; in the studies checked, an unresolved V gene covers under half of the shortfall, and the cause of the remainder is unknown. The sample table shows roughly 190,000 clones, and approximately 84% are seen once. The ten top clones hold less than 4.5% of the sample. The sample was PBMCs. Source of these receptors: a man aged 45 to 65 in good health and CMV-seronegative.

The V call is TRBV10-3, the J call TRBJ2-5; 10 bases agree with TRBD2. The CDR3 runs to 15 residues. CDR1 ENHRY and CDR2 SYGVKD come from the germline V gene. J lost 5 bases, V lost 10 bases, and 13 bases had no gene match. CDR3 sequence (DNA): TGTGCCACCTCCCGGGGGAGCGGGGGGGCCGAGACCCAGTACTTC. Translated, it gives CATSRGSGGAETQYF.

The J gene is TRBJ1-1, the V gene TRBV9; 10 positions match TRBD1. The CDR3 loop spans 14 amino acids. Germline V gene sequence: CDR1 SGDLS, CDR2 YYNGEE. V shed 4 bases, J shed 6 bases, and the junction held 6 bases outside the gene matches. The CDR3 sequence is CASSSGTGVPEAFF. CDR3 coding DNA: TGTGCCAGCAGCTCCGGGACAGGGGTCCCTGAAGCTTTCTTT.

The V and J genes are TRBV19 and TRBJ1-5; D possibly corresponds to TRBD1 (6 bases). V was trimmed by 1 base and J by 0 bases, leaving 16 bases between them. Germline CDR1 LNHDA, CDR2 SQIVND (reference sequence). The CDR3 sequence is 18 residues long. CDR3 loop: CASSIGVRTEYSNQPQHF. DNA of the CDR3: TGTGCCAGTAGTATAGGAGTCCGGACAGAGTATAGCAATCAGCCCCAGCATTTT.

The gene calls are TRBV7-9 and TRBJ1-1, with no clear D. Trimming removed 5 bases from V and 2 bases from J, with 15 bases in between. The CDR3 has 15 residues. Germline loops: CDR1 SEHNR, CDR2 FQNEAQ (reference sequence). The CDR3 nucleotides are TGTGCCAGCAGCCTACGTGAAGCGCTCAACACTGAAGCTTTCTTT. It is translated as CASSLREALNTEAFF.

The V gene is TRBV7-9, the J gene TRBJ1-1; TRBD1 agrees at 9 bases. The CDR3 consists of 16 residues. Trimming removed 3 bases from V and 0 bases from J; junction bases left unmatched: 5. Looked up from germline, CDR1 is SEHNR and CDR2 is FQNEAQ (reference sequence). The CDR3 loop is CASSFDRGFMNTEAFF. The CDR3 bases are TGTGCCAGCAGCTTCGACAGGGGGTTTATGAACACTGAAGCTTTCTTT.

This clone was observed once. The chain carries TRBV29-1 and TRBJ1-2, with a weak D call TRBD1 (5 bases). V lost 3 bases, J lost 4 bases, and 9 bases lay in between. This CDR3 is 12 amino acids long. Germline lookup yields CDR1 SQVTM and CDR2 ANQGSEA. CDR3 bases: TGCAGCGTTGATGACAGTCCCTATGGCTACACCTTC. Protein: CSVDDSPYGYTF.

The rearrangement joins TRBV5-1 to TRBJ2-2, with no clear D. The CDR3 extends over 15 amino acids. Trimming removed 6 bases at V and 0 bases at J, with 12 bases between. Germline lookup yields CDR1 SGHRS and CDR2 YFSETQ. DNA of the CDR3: TGCGCCAGCATACGTACACCCACGAACACCGGGGAGCTGTTTTTT. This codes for CASIRTPTNTGELFF.

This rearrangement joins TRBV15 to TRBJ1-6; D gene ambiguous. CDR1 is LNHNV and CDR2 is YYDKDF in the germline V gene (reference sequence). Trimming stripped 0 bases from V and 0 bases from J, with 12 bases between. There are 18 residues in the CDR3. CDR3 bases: TGTGCCACCAGCAGAGACAGGCAACAGAGCTCCTATAATTCACCCCTCCACTTT. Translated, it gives CATSRDRQQSSYNSPLHF.

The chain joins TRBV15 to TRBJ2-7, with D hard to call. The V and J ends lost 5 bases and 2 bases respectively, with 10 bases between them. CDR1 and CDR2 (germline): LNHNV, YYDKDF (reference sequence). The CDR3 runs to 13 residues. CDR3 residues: CATSRPKAYEQYF. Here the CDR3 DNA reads TGTGCCACCAGCCGTCCTAAAGCCTACGAGCAGTACTTC. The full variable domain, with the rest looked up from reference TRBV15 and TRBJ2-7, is DAMVIQNPRYQVTQFGKPVTLSCSQTLNHNVMYWYQQKSSQAPKLLFHYYDKDFNNEADTPDNFQSRRPNTSFCFLDIRSPGLGDTAMYLCATSRPKAYEQYFGPGTRLTVT.

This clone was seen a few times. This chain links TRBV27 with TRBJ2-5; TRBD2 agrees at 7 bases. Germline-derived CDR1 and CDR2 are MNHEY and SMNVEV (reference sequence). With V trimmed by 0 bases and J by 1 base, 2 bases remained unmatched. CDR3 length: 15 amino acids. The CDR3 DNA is TGTGCCAGCAGTTTATCGGGGGGGGTCCAAGAGACCCAGTACTTC. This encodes CASSLSGGVQETQYF.

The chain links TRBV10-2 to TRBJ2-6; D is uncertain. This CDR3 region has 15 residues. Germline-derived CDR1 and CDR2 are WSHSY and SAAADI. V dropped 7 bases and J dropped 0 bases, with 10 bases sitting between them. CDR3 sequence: CASNTQLSGANVLTF. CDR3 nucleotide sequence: TGCGCCAGCAACACACAGCTCTCTGGGGCCAACGTCCTGACTTTC.

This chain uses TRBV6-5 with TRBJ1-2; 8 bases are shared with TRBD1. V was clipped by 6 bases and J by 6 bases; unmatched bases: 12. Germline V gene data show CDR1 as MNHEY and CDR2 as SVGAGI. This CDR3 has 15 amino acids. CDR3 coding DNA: TGTGCCAGCAGGGTCCAGGGGGCCTCACGGGATGGCTACACCTTC. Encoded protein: CASRVQGASRDGYTF.

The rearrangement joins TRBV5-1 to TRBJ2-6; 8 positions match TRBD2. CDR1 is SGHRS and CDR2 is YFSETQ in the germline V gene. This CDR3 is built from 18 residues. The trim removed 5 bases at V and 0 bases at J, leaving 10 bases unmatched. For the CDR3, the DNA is TGCGCCAGCAGGCCTGCGGGGGGCGATAGCTCTGGGGCCAACGTCCTGACTTTC. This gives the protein CASRPAGGDSSGANVLTF.

The CDR3 loop reads CASSYTTTGRAPLHF. DNA of the CDR3: TGTGCCAGCAGTTACACCACTACAGGGCGGGCACCCCTCCACTTT. This sequence joins TRBV6-5 and TRBJ1-6; D is possibly TRBD1 (6 bases). CDR1 and CDR2 from the germline V gene are MNHEY and SVGAGI. This CDR3 comprises 15 residues. Trimming cost V 2 bases and J 11 bases, with 16 bases left between them.

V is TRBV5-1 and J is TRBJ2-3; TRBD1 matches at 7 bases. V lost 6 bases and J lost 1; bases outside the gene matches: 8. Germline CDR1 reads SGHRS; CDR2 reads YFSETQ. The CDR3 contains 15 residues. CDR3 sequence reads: CASMIYRGGTDTQYF. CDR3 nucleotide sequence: TGCGCCAGCATGATTTACAGGGGAGGCACAGATACGCAGTATTTT.

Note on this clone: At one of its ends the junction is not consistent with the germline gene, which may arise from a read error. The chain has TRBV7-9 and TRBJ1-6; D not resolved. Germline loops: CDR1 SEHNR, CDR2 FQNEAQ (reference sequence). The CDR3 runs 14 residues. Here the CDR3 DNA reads TGTTCCAGCAGCTACCGGGATTTTAATTCACCCCTCCACTTT. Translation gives CSSSYRDFNSPLHF.

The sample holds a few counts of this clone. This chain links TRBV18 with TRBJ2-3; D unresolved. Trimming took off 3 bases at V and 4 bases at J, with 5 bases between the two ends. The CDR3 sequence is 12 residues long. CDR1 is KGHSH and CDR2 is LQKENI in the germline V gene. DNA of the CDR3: TGTGCCAGCTCACCTTATGCAGATACGCAGTATTTT. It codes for CASSPYADTQYF. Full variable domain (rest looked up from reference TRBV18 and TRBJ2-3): NAGVMQNPRHLVRRRGQEARLRCSPMKGHSHVYWYRQLPEEGLKFMVYLQKENIIDESGMPKERFSAEFPKEGPSILRIQQVVRGDSAAYFCASSPYADTQYFGPGTRLTVL.